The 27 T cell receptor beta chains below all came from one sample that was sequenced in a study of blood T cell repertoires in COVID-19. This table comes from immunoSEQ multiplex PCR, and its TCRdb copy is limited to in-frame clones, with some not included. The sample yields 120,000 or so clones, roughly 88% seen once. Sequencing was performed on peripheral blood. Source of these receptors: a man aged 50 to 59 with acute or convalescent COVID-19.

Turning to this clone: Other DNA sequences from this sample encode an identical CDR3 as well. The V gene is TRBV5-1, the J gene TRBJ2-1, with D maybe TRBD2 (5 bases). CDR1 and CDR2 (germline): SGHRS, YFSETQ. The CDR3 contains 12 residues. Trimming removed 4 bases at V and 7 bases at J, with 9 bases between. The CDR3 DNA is TGCGCCAGCAGCCTAACTAGGAATGAGCAGTTCTTC. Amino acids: CASSLTRNEQFF.

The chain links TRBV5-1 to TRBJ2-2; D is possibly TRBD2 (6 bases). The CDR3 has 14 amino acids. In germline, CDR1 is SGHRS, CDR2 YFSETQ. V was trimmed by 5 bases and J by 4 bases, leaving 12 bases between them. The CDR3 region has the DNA TGCGCCAGCAGTGACCCCGGGGGCACCGGGGAGCTGTTTTTT. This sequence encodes CASSDPGGTGELFF.

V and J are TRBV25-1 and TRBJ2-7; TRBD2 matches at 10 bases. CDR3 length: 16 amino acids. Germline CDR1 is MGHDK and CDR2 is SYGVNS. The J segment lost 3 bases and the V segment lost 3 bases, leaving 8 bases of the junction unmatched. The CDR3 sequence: CASSDSLAGGDYEQYF. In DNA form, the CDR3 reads TGTGCCAGCAGTGATTCCTTAGCGGGAGGCGACTACGAGCAGTACTTC.

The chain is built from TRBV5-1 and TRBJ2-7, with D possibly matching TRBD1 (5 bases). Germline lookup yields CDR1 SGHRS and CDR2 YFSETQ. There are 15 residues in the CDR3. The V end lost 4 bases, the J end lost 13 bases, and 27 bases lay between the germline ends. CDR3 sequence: CASSPQVVATQTPYF. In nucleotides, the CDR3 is TGCGCCAGCAGCCCACAGGTAGTCGCGACCCAGACGCCTTACTTC.

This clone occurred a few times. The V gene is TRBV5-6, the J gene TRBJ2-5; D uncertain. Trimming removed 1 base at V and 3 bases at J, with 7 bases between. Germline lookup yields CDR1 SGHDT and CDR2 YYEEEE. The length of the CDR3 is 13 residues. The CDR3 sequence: CASSLRHEETQYF. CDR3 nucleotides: TGTGCCAGCAGCTTGCGACACGAAGAGACCCAGTACTTC.

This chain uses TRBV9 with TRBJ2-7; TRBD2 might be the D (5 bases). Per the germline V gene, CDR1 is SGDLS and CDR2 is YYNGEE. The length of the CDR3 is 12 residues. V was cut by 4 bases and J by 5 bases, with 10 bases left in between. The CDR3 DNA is TGTGCCAGCAGCTTTGACGGGGACGAGCAGTACTTC. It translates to CASSFDGDEQYF. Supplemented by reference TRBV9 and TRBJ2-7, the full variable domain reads DSGVTQTPKHLITATGQRVTLRCSPRSGDLSVYWYQQSLDQGLQFLIQYYNGEERAKGNILERFSAQQFPDLHSELNLSSLELGDSALYFCASSFDGDEQYFGPGTRLTVT.

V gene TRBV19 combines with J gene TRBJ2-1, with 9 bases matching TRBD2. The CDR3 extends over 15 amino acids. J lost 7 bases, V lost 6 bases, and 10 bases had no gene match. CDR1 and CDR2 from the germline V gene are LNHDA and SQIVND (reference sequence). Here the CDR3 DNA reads TGTGCCAGTAGGTTCTCTAGCGGGATATATAATGAGCAGTTCTTC. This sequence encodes CASRFSSGIYNEQFF.

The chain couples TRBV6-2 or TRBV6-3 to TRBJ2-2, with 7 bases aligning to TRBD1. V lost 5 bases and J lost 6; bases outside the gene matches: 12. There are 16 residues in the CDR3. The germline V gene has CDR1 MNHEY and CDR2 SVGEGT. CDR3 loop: CASSPRTGRRAGELFF. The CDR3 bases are TGTGCCAGCAGTCCCCGGACAGGTCGAAGGGCCGGGGAGCTGTTTTTT.

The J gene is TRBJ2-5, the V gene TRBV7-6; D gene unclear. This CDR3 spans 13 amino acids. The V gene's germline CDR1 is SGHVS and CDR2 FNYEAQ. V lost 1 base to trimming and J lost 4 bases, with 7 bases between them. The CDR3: CASSLGGSETQYF. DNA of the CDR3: TGTGCCAGCAGCTTAGGTGGCTCAGAGACCCAGTACTTC.

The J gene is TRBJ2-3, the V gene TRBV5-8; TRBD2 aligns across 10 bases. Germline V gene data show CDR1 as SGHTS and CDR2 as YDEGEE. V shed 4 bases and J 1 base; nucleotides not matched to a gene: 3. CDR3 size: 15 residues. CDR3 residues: CASSRGTSGTDTQYF. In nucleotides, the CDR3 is TGTGCCAGCAGCCGTGGGACTAGCGGCACAGATACGCAGTATTTT.

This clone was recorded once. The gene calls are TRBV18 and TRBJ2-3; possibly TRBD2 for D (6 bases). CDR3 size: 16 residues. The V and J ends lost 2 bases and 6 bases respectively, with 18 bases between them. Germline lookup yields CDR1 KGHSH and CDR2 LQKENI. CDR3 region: CASSPIRGRYPDTQYF. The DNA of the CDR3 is TGTGCCAGCTCACCAATTCGGGGGAGGTATCCGGATACGCAGTATTTT.

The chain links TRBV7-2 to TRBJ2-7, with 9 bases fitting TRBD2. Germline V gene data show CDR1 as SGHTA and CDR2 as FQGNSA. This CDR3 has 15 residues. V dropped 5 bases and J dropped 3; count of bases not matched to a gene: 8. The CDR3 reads CASSPRLAAYYEQYF. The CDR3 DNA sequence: TGTGCCAGCAGCCCCCGACTAGCGGCCTACTACGAGCAGTACTTC. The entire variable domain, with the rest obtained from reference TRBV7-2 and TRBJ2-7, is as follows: GAGVSQSPSNKVTEKGKDVELRCDPISGHTALYWYRQSLGQGLEFLIYFQGNSAPDKSGLPSDRFSAERTGGSVSTLTIQRTQQEDSAVYLCASSPRLAAYYEQYFGPGTRLTVT.

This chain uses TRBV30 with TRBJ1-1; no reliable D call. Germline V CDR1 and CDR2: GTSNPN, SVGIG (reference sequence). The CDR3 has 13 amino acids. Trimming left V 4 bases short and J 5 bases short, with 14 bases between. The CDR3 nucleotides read TGTGCCTGGACCCCGGGGTTTGGGACTGAAGCTTTCTTT. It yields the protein CAWTPGFGTEAFF.

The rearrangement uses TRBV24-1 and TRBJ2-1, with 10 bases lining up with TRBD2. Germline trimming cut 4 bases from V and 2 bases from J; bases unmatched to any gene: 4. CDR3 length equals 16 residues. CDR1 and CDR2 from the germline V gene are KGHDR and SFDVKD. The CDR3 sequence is CATSDPGTSAYNEQFF. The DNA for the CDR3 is TGTGCCACCAGTGACCCCGGGACTAGCGCCTACAATGAGCAGTTCTTC.

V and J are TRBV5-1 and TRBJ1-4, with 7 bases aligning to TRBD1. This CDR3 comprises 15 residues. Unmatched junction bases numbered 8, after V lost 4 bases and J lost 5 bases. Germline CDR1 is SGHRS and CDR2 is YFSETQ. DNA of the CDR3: TGCGCCAGCAGCCCGGACAGGAACACAAATGAAAAACTGTTTTTT. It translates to CASSPDRNTNEKLFF.

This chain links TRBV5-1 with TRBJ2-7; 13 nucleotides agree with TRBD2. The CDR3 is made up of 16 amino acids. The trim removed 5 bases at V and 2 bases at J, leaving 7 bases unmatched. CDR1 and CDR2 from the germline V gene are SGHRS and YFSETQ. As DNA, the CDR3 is TGCGCCAGCAGAAAAGGGACTAGCGGGACACCCTACGAGCAGTACTTC. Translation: CASRKGTSGTPYEQYF.

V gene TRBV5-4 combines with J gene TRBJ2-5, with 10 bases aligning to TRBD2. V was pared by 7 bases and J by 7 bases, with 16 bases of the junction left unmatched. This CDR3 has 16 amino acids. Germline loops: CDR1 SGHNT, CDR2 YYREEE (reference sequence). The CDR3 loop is CASGPASGSPSGTQYF. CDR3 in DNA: TGTGCCAGCGGCCCAGCTAGCGGGAGTCCGTCGGGGACCCAGTACTTC.

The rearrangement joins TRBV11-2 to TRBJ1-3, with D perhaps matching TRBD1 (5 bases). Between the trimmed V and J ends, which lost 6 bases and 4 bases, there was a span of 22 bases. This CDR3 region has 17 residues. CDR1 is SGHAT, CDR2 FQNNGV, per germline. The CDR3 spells CASSNRPGGTEGNTIYF. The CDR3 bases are TGTGCCAGCAGTAATCGACCGGGGGGGACGGAGGGAAACACCATATATTTT.

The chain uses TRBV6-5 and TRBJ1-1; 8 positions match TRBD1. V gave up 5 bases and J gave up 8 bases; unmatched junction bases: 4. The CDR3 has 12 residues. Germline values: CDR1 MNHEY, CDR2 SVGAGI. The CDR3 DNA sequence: TGTGCCAGCAGTATCCGGACAGGGGAAGCTTTCTTT. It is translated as CASSIRTGEAFF.

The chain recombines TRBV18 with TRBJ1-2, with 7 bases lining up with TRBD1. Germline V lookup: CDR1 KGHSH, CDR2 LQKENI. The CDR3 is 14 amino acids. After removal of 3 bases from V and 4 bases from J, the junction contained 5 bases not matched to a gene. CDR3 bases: TGTGCCAGCTCACCCGAAGACAGGGCCTATGGCTACACCTTC. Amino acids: CASSPEDRAYGYTF.

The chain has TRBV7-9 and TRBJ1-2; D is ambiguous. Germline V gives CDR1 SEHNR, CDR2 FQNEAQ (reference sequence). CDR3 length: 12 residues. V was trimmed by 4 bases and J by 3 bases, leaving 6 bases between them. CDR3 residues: CASSYSDYGYTF. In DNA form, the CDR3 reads TGTGCCAGCAGCTACTCTGACTATGGCTACACCTTC. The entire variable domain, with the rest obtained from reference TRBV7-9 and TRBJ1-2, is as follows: DTGVSQNPRHKITKRGQNVTFRCDPISEHNRLYWYRQTLGQGPEFLTYFQNEAQLEKSRLLSDRFSAERPKGSFSTLEIQRTEQGDSAMYLCASSYSDYGYTFGSGTRLTVV.

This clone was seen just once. CDR3 sequence reads: CASSTGTSGRAWDEQFF. Written as DNA, the CDR3 is TGTGCCAGTAGTACTGGGACTAGCGGGAGGGCCTGGGATGAGCAGTTCTTC. This chain joins TRBV19 and TRBJ2-1, with 16 bases identical to TRBD2. The V segment lost 4 bases and the J segment 8 bases; nucleotides outside the gene matches: 8. Looked up from germline, CDR1 is LNHDA and CDR2 is SQIVND (reference sequence). CDR3 length: 17 residues. Looking up the rest from reference TRBV19 and TRBJ2-1 gives the full variable domain: DGGITQSPKYLFRKEGQNVTLSCEQNLNHDAMYWYRQDPGQGLRLIYYSQIVNDFQKGDIAEGYSVSREKKESFPLTVTSAQKNPTAFYLCASSTGTSGRAWDEQFFGPGTRLTVL.

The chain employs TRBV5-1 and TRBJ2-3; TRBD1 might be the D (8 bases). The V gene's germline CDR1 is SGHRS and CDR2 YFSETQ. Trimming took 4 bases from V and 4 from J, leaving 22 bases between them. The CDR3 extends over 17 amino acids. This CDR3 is CASSPSPNRGRADTQYF. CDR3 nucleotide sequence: TGCGCCAGCAGCCCAAGCCCGAACAGGGGGAGGGCAGATACGCAGTATTTT. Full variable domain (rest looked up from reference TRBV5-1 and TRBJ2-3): KAGVTQTPRYLIKTRGQQVTLSCSPISGHRSVSWYQQTPGQGLQFLFEYFSETQRNKGNFPGRFSGRQFSNSRSEMNVSTLELGDSALYLCASSPSPNRGRADTQYFGPGTRLTVL.

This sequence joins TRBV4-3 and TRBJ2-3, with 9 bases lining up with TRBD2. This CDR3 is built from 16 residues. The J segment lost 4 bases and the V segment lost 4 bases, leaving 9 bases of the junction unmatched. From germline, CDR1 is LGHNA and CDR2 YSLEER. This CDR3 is CASSRRELAGADTQYF. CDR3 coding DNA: TGCGCCAGCAGCCGCCGGGAATTAGCGGGAGCAGATACGCAGTATTTT.

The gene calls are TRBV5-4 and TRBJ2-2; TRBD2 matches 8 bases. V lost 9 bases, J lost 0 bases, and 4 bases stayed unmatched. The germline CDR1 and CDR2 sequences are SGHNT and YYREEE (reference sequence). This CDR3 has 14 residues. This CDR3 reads CATKREPNTGELFF. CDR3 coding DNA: TGTGCCACCAAGCGGGAGCCGAACACCGGGGAGCTGTTTTTT.

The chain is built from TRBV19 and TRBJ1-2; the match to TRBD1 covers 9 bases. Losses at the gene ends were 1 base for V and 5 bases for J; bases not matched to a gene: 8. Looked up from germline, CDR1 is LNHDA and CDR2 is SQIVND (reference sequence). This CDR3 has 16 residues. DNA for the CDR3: TGTGCCAGTAGTATAGCTCCTACAGGGGGCGTATATGGCTACACCTTC. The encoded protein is CASSIAPTGGVYGYTF.

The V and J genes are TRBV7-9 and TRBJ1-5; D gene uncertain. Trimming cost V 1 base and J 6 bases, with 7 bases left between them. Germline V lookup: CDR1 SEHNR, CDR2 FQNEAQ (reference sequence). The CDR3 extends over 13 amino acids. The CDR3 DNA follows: TGTGCCAGCAGCTTAGATTGGAGTCAGCCCCAGCATTTT. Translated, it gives CASSLDWSQPQHF.